The present T cell receptor (beta chain) was sequenced within a study of cytomegalovirus exposure and HLA in healthy donors. In germline, CDR1 is SGHRS, CDR2 YFSETQ. The length of the CDR3 is 15 residues. Trimming cost V 4 bases and J 7 bases, with 18 bases left between them. 60 Vbeta and 13 Jbeta primers were used in PCR. Produced via immunoSEQ multiplex PCR; TCRdb's table is partial and in-frame only. This sample has 110,000 or so clones; roughly 77% occur once, and the top ten carry 4.5% to 5%. Comments on this clone: Its target is not known.

Study-level points and caveats: It was reportedly the case that the classifier diagnosed cytomegalovirus status with high specificity and sensitivity.

This receptor was identified in a man over 45 in good health and CMV-seropositive. Sequencing was done on a sample of PBMCs. The chain employs TRBV5-1 and TRBJ1-5; D perhaps matches TRBD1 (6 bases). The chain's CDR3 is CASSLEGGVEQPQHF. The CDR3 DNA follows: TGCGCCAGCAGCCTGGAAGGGGGAGTTGAGCAGCCCCAGCATTTT.